The present T cell receptor (beta chain) was sequenced within a study of PD-1 blockade in classical Hodgkin lymphoma (dated by TCRdb to about 2020). Describing the broader study: Nivolumab dosing was 3 mg/kg intravenously every 2 weeks, continuing until either disease progression or unacceptable toxicity. The study used CyTOF and TCR beta sequencing to define a peripheral blood immune signature of response to PD-1 blockade in classical Hodgkin lymphoma.

What this sample's time point label stands for: cycle 4 day 1 (C4D1), after 5 to 7 weeks of nivolumab. Every trial patient had relapsed after autologous stem cell transplantation, and cohorts A, B and C differed in prior brentuximab vedotin exposure. A total of around 60 patients with relapsed/refractory classical Hodgkin lymphoma made up the trial cohort, and each patient's best overall response was complete response, partial response or progressive disease. Trial patients were treated with single-agent nivolumab in the multi-cohort phase II CheckMate 205 trial. An independent review committee assessed best overall response by applying the 2007 International Working Group response criteria. PBMCs from the trial were collected at three points: immediately before nivolumab initiation (C1D1), and during therapy at cycle 2 day 1 and cycle 4 day 1. Peripheral blood was collected in 8 mL Vacutainer Cell Preparation Tubes, from which PBMCs were isolated by centrifugation and then cryopreserved.

This clone appeared a few times. Its recognized antigen is unknown. Base qualities are missing; no much larger clone stands one base away. Genomic DNA was extracted with the Qiagen DNeasy kit from unsorted PBMCs and from negatively selected CD4+ and CD8+ fractions. TCR beta CDR3 regions were subjected to amplification by immunoSEQ multiplex PCR with primers that anneal to V and J segments. A synthetic immune receptor repertoire was used to minimize amplification bias, and any remaining bias was removed computationally after sequencing. Processing in the source paper ran as follows. Custom Python scripts were used to quantify repertoire diversity as the Shannon entropy index. Unsorted, CD4+ and CD8+ repertoires were examined separately, except in combined analyses, for which CD4+ and CD8+ sequences were merged in silico. Clonal expansion was defined as at least a 2-fold frequency increase after treatment relative to C1D1, with a pseudocount of 0.5 for undetected baseline clones. Clones with 0 or 1 copy at C1D1 were defined as singleton clones, while clones with 2 or more copies were defined as non-singleton clones. Clones expanded in unsorted samples were annotated as CD4+, CD8+ or unknown by matching protein sequences in sorted samples from the same patient. Wilcoxon tests were applied to paired samples to test diversity changes from C1D1 to C4D1. TCRdb's version of the immuneACCESS table is confined to in-frame rearrangements and falls short of the full clone set. An unresolved V gene accounts for under half of the shortfall where checked; the remainder is of unknown origin. That table supplies the V and J calls and clone size; D and trimming were determined from the DNA. This sample gives around 60,000 clones in total; around 94% of them show up just once. Of the sample, roughly 8% falls within the top ten clones.

Findings and caveats that apply to the study as a whole: Lower diversity was observed in patients in whom nivolumab was started less than 1 year after ASCT, and these patients were excluded from later analyses so that confounding by immune reconstitution would be avoided. By C4D1, a significant rise was seen in CD4+ TCR diversity but not in CD8+ TCR diversity (p=0.0027 vs p=0.16), and the rise was most apparent among complete responders (p=0.02). Among trial patients, those achieving complete response had baseline diversity similar to that of newly diagnosed patients, while diversity was significantly lower in partial responders and progressors. The study covered only a single clinical trial cohort, and the causes of the repertoire differences, possibly disease activity or prior therapy, were still not defined. Baseline TCR diversity was reported to be lower in newly diagnosed patients than in healthy donors and to be lower still in relapsed/refractory patients.

The CDR1 and CDR2 encoded by the germline V gene are MNHEY and SVGAGI. The CDR3 runs 12 residues from the cysteine to the phenylalanine. Here the CDR3 DNA is all that survives: 36 bases in frame from base 1. This TCR came from a human donor with classical Hodgkin lymphoma. The material sequenced was peripheral blood mononuclear cells (PBMCs), taken before the fourth cycle of nivolumab. This chain joins TRBV6-5 to TRBJ1-4, with no D gene named confidently. The sequenced DNA: TGTGCTCATACAGCAGGACGGGAAAAACTGTTTTTT. This sequence encodes CAHTAGREKLFF.